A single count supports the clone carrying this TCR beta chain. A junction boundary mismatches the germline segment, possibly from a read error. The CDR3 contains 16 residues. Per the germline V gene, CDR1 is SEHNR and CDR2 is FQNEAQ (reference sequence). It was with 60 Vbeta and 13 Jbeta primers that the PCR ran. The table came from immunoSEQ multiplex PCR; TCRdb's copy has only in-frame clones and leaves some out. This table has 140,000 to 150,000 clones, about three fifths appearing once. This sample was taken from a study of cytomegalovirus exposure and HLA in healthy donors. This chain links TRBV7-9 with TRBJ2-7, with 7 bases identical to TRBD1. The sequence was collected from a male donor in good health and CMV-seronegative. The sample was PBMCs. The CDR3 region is CSSSEPGTEISYEQYF. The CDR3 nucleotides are TGTTCCAGCAGCGAGCCCGGGACAGAAATCTCCTACGAGCAGTACTTC.